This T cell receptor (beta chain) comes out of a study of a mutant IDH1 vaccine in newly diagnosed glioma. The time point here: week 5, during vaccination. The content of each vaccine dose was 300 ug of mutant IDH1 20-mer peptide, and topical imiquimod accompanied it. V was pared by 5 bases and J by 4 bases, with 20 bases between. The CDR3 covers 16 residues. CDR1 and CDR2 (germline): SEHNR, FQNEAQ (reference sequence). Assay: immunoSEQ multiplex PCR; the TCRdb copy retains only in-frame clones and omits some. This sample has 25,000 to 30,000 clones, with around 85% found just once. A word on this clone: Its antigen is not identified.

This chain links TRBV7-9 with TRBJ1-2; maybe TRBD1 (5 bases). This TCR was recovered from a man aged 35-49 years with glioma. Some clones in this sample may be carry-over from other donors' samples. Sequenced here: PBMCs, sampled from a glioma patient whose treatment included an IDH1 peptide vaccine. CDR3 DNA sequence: TGTGCCAGCAGCAACATCAACAGGTTGGAAACCTATGGCTACACCTTC. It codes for CASSNINRLETYGYTF.